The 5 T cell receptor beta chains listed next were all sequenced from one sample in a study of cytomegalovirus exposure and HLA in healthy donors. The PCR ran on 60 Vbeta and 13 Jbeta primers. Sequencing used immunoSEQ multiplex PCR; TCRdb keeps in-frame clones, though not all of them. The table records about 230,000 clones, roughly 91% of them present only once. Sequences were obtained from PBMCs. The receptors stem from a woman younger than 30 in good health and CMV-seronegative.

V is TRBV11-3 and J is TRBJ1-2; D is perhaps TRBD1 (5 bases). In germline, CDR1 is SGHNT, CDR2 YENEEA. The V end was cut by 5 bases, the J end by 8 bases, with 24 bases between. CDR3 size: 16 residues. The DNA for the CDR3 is TGTGCCAGCAGCCGCCTTGGGGCTAACATGGCTCGAGGCTACACCTTC. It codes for CASSRLGANMARGYTF.

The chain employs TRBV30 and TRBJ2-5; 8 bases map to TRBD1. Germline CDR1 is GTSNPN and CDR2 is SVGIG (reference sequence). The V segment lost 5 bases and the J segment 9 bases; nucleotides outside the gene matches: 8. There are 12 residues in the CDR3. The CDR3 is CAWATGDMAQYF. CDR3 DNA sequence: TGTGCCTGGGCGACAGGGGATATGGCCCAGTACTTC.

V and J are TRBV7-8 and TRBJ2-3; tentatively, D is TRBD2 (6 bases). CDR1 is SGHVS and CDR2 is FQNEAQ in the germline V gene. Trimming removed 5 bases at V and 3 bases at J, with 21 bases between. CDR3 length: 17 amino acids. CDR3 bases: TGTGCCAGCAGCCCCGTCTTTGTGGGAGGTCTTACAGATACGCAGTATTTT. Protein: CASSPVFVGGLTDTQYF. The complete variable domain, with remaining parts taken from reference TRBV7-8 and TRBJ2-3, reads GAGVSQSPRYKVAKRGQDVALRCDPISGHVSLFWYQQALGQGPEFLTYFQNEAQLDKSGLPSDRFFAERPEGSVSTLKIQRTQQEDSAVYLCASSPVFVGGLTDTQYFGPGTRLTVL.

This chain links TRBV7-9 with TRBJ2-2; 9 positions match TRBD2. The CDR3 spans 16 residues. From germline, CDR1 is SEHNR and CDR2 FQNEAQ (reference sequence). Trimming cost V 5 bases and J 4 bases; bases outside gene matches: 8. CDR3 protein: CASSDGGRAVTGELFF. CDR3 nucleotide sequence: TGTGCCAGCAGCGATGGCGGGAGGGCCGTCACCGGGGAGCTGTTTTTT.

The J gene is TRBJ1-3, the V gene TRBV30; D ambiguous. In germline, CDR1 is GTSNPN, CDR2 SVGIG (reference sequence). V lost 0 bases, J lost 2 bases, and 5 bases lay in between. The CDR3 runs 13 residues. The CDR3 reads CAWSVSAGNTIYF. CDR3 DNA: TGTGCCTGGAGTGTAAGCGCTGGAAACACCATATATTTT.